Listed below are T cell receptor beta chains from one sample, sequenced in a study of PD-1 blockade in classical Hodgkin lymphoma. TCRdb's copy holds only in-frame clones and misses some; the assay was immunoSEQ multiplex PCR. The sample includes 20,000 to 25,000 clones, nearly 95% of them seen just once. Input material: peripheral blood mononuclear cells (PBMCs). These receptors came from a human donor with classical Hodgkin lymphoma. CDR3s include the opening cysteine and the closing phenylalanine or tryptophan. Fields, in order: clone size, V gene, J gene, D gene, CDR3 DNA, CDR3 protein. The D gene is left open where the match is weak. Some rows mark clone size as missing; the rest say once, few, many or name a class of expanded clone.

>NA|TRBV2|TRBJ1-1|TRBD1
TGTGCCAGCAGGGTAGACAGGGGGCTTACTGAAGCTTTCTTT
CASRVDRGLTEAFF
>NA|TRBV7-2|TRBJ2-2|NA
TGTGCCAGCAGCGGGACGGCCCATGAGGAGCTGTTTTTT
CASSGTAHEELFF
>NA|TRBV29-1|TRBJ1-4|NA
TGCAGCGCGCTCGATAATGAAAAACTGTTTTTT
CSALDNEKLFF
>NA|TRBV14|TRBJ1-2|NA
TGTGCCAGCAGCCAACGGACAGACTATGGCTACACCTTC
CASSQRTDYGYTF
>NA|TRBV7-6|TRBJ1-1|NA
TGTGCCAGCAGCTTAAGGCAGGGAACTGAAGCTTTCTTT
CASSLRQGTEAFF
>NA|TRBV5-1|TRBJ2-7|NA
TGCGCCAGCAGACCTGAAGGGACCGGGGCGGACGAGCAGTACTTC
CASRPEGTGADEQYF
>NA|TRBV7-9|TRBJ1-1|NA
TGTGCCAGCAGCTTCCAGCCAACCTCAGTAAAGAACACTGAAGCTTTCTTT
CASSFQPTSVKNTEAFF
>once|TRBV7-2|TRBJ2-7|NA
TGTGCCAGCAGGCCGGGGGGCCCCCCGTACGAGCAGTACTTC
CASRPGGPPYEQYF
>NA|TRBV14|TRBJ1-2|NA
TGTGCCAGCAGCCCGGGAACTTATGGCTACACCTTC
CASSPGTYGYTF
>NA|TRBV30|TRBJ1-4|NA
TGTGCCTGGAGCCCCCGAGGGATTAATGAAAAACTGTTTTTT
CAWSPRGINEKLFF
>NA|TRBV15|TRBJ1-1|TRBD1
TGTGCCACCACGGGACAGATGAACACTGAAGCTTTCTTT
CATTGQMNTEAFF
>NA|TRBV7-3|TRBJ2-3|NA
TGTGCCAGCAGCTTGCCCCCCTTTACGCAGTATTTT
CASSLPPFTQYF
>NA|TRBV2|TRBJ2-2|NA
TGTGCCAGCAGTGTCGAGGGGACCGGGGAGCTGTTTTTT
CASSVEGTGELFF
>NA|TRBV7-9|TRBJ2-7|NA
TGTGCCAGCAGTTGGATAAAAGATTACGAGCAGTACTTC
CASSWIKDYEQYF
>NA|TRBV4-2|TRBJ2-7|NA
TGTGCCAGCAGCCAAGATTTGGCCTACGAGCAGTACTTC
CASSQDLAYEQYF
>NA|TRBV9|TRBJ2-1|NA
TGTGCCAGCAGCGTAGATTGGAGTGAGCAGTTCTTC
CASSVDWSEQFF
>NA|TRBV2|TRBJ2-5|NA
TGTGCCAGCAGTGAGGGACAATACCAAGAGACCCAGTACTTC
CASSEGQYQETQYF
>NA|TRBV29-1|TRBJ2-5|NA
TGCAGCGTCGACAGACAACTAGAGACCCAGTACTTC
CSVDRQLETQYF
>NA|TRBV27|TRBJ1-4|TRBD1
TGTGCCAGCAGTTTGACGGGACAGTTTAATGAAAAACTGTTTTTT
CASSLTGQFNEKLFF
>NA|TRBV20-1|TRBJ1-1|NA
TGCAGTGCTCGAGACATTGAAGCTTTCTTT
CSARDIEAFF
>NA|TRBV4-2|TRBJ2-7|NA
TGTGCCAGCAGCCAATCGGGACCGGGGGATTACGAGCAGTACTTC
CASSQSGPGDYEQYF
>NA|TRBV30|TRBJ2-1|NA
TGTGCCTGGAGCCTATCCGGATGGGGGAATGAGCAGTTCTTC
CAWSLSGWGNEQFF
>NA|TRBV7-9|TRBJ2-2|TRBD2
TGTGCCAGCAGGGGACTAGGTAACACCGGGGAGCTGTTTTTT
CASRGLGNTGELFF
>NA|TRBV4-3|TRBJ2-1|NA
TGCGCCAGCAGCTTTCAACTACTAGGGGGGTACAATGAGCAGTTCTTC
CASSFQLLGGYNEQFF
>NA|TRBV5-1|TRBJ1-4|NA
TGCGCCAGCAGGCTACAGGGCGGGTCGGCTAATGAAAAACTGTTTTTT
CASRLQGGSANEKLFF
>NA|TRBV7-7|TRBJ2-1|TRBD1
TGTGCTAGCAGCCCCCAGACAGGGGTGCATGAGCAGTTCTTC
CASSPQTGVHEQFF
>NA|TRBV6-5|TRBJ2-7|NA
TGTGCCAGCAGTTACTCGGAAGGGACGGTGACCTACGAGCAGTACTTC
CASSYSEGTVTYEQYF